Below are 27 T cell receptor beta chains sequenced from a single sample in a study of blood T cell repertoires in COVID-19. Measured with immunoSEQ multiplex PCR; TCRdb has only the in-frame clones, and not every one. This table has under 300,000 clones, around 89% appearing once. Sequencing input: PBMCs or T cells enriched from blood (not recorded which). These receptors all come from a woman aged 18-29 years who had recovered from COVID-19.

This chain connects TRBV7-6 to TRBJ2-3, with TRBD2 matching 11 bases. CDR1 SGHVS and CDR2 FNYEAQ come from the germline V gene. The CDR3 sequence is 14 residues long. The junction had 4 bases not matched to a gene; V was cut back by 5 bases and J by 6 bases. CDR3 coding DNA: TGTGCCAGCAGCCCGACTAGCGGGAAGGATACGCAGTATTTT. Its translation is CASSPTSGKDTQYF.

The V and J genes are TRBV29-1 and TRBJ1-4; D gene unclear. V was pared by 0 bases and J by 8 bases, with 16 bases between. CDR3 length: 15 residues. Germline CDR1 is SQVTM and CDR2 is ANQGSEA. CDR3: CSVEDTEVESEKLFF. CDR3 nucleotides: TGCAGCGTTGAAGATACTGAAGTGGAGAGCGAAAAACTGTTTTTT.

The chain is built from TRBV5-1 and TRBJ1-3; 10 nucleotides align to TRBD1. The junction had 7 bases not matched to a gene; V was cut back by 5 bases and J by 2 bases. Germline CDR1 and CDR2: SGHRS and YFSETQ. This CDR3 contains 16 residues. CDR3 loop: CASSYAGTGAGNTIYF. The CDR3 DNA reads TGCGCCAGCAGTTACGCCGGGACAGGGGCTGGAAACACCATATATTTT.

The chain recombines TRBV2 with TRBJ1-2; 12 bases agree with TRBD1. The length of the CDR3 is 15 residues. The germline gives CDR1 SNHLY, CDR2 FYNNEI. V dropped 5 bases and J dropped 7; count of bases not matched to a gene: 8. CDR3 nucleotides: TGTGCCAGCAGTCCCCGGGACAGGGGGCGAAGTGGCTACACCTTC. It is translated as CASSPRDRGRSGYTF.

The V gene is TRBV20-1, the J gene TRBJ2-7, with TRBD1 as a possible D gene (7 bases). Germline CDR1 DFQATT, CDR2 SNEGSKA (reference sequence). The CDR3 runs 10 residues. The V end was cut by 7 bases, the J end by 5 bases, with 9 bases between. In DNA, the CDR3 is TGCAGTGGCAGGGGGGACGAGCAGTACTTC. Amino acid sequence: CSGRGDEQYF.

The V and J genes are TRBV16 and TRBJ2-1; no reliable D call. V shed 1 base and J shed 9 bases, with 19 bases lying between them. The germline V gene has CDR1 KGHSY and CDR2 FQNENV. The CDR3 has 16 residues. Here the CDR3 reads CASSQFPLILSGEQFF. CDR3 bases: TGTGCCAGCAGCCAATTCCCACTTATCTTATCGGGTGAGCAGTTCTTC.

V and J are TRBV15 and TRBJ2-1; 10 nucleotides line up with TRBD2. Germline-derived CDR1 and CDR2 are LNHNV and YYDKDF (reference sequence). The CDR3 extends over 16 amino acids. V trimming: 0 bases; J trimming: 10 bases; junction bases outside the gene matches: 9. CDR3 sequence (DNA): TGTGCCACCAGCAGAGATCTCAGCGGGGGGGCATTCGAGCAGTTCTTC. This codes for CATSRDLSGGAFEQFF.

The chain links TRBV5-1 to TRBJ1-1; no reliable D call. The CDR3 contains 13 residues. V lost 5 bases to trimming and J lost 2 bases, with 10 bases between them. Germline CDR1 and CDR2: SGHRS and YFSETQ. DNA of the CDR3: TGCGCCAGCAGTCGATTCAGTAACACTGAAGCTTTCTTT. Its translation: CASSRFSNTEAFF. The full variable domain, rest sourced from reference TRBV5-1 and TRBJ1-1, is KAGVTQTPRYLIKTRGQQVTLSCSPISGHRSVSWYQQTPGQGLQFLFEYFSETQRNKGNFPGRFSGRQFSNSRSEMNVSTLELGDSALYLCASSRFSNTEAFFGQGTRLTVV.

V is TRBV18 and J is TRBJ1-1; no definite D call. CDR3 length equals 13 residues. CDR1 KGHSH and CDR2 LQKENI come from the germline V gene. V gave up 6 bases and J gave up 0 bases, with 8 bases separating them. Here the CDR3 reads CASSRDVNTEAFF. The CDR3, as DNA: TGTGCCAGCTCGCGTGATGTGAACACTGAAGCTTTCTTT.

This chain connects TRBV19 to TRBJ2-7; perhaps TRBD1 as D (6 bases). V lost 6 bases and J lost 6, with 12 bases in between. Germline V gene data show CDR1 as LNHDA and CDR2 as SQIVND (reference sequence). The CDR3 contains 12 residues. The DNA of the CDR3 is TGTGCCAGTAGCACGACAGGTGCCGAGCAGTACTTC. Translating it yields CASSTTGAEQYF.

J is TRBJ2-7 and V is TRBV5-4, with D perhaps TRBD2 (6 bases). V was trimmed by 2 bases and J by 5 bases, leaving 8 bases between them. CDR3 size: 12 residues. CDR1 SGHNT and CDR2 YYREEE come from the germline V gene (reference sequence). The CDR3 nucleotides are TGTGCCAGCAGCTTAGGCGGGGACGAGCAGTACTTC. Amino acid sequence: CASSLGGDEQYF.

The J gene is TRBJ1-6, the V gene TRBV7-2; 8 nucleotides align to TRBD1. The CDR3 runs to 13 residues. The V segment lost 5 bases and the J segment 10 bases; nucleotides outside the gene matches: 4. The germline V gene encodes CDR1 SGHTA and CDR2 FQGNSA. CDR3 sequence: CASSPWTGSPLHF. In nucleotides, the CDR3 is TGTGCCAGCAGCCCGTGGACAGGGTCACCCCTCCACTTT.

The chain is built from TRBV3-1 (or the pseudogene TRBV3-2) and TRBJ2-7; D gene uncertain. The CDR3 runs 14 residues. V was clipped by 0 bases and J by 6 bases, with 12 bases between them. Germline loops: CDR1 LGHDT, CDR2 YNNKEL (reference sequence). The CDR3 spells CASSQDLVALEQYF. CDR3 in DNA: TGTGCCAGCAGCCAAGATCTTGTGGCCCTCGAGCAGTACTTC.

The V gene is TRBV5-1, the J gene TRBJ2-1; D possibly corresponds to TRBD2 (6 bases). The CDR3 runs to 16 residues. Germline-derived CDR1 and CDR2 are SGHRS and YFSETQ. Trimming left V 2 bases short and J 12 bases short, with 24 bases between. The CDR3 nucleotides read TGCGCCAGCAGCTTTGATACCGGGACTGTTGTTTACGGGCAGTTCTTC. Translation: CASSFDTGTVVYGQFF.

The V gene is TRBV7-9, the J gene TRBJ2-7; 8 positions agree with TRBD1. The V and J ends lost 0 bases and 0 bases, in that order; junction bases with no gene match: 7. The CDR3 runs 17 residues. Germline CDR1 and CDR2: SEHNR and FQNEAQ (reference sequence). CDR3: CASSLALGQEISYEQYF. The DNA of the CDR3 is TGTGCCAGCAGCTTAGCATTGGGACAGGAGATCTCCTACGAGCAGTACTTC.

CDR3 bases: TGCGCCAGCAGCCGAGAGGCACAGTTCTATGGCTACACCTTC. Translation gives CASSREAQFYGYTF. The rearrangement joins TRBV4-1 to TRBJ1-2; D gene ambiguous. Trimming took off 4 bases at V and 4 bases at J, with 13 bases between the two ends. CDR3 length: 14 amino acids. CDR1 MGHRA and CDR2 YSYEKL come from the germline V gene.

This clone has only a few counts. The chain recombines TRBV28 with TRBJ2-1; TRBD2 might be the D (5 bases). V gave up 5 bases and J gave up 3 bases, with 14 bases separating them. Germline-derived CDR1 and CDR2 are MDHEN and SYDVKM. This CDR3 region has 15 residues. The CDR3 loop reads CASSQAMRDYNEQFF. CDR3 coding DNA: TGTGCCAGCAGTCAGGCAATGAGGGACTACAATGAGCAGTTCTTC.

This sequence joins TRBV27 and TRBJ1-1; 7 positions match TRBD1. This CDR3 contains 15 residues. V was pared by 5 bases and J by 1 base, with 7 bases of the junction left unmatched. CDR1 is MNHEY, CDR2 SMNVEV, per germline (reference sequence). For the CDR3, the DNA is TGTGCCAGCAGTAGCAGACAGGGACCGAACACTGAAGCTTTCTTT. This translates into CASSSRQGPNTEAFF.

CDR3 DNA sequence: TGTGCCAGCAGTTTATCGGCCGGGTACAATGAGCAGTTCTTC. Residues: CASSLSAGYNEQFF. The chain is built from TRBV28 and TRBJ2-1; D not certain. There are 14 residues in the CDR3. With 1 base removed from V and 4 bases from J, the gap between germline ends came to 8 bases. CDR1 is MDHEN, CDR2 SYDVKM, per germline. Full variable domain (rest looked up from reference TRBV28 and TRBJ2-1): DVKVTQSSRYLVKRTGEKVFLECVQDMDHENMFWYRQDPGLGLRLIYFSYDVKMKEKGDIPEGYSVSREKKERFSLILESASTNQTSMYLCASSLSAGYNEQFFGPGTRLTVL.

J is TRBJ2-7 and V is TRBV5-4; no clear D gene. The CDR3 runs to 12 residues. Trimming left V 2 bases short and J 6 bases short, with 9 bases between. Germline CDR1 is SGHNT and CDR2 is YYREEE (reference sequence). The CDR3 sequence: CASSFGAIEQYF. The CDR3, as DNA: TGTGCCAGCAGCTTTGGAGCCATCGAGCAGTACTTC.

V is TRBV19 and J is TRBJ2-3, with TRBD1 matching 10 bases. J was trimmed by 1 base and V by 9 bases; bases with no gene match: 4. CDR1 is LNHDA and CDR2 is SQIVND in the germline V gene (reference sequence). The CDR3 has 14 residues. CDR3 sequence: CASRDRGRTDTQYF. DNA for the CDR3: TGTGCCAGCCGGGACAGGGGACGCACAGATACGCAGTATTTT.

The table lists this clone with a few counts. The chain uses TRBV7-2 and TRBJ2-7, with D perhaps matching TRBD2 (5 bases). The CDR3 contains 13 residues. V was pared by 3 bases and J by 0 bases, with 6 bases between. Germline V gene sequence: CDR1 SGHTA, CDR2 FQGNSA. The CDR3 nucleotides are TGTGCCAGCAGCTTGGGAGACTCCTACGAGCAGTACTTC. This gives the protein CASSLGDSYEQYF.

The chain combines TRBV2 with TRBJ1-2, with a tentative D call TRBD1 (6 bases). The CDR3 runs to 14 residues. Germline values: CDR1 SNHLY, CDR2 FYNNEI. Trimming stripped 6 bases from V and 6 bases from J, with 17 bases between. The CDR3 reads CASSRGRGANGYTF. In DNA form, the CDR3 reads TGTGCCAGCAGCAGGGGTCGGGGGGCGAATGGCTACACCTTC. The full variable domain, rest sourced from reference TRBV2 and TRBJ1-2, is EPEVTQTPSHQVTQMGQEVILRCVPISNHLYFYWYRQILGQKVEFLVSFYNNEISEKSEIFDDQFSVERPDGSNFTLKIRSTKLEDSAMYFCASSRGRGANGYTFGSGTRLTVV.

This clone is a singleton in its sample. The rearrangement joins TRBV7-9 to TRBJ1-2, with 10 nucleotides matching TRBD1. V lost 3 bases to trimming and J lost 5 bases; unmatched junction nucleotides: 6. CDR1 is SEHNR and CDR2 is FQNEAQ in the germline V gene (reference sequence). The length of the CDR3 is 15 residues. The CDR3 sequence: CASSFQDRGDYGYTF. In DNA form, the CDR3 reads TGTGCCAGCAGCTTCCAGGACAGGGGGGATTATGGCTACACCTTC. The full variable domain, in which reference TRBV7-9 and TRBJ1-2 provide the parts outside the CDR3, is DTGVSQNPRHKITKRGQNVTFRCDPISEHNRLYWYRQTLGQGPEFLTYFQNEAQLEKSRLLSDRFSAERPKGSFSTLEIQRTEQGDSAMYLCASSFQDRGDYGYTFGSGTRLTVV.

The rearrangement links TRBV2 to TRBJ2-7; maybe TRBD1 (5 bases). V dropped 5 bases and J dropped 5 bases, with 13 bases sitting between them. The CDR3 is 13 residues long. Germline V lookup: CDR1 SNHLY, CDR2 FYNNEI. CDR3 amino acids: CASSYDRNHEQYF. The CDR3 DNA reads TGTGCCAGCAGTTACGACAGAAACCACGAGCAGTACTTC. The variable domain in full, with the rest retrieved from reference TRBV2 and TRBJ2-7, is EPEVTQTPSHQVTQMGQEVILRCVPISNHLYFYWYRQILGQKVEFLVSFYNNEISEKSEIFDDQFSVERPDGSNFTLKIRSTKLEDSAMYFCASSYDRNHEQYFGPGTRLTVT.

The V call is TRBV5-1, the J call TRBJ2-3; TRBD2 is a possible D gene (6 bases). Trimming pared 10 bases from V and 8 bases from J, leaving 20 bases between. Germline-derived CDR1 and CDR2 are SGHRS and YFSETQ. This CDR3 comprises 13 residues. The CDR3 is CASGRASAGTQYF. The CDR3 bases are TGCGCCTCGGGTAGGGCTAGCGCCGGTACGCAGTATTTT. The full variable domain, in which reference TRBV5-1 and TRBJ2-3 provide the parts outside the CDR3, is KAGVTQTPRYLIKTRGQQVTLSCSPISGHRSVSWYQQTPGQGLQFLFEYFSETQRNKGNFPGRFSGRQFSNSRSEMNVSTLELGDSALYLCASGRASAGTQYFGPGTRLTVL.

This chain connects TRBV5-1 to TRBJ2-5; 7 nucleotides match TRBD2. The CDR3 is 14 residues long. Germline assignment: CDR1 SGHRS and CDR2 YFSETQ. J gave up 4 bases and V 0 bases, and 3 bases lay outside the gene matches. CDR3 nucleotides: TGCGCCAGCAGCTTGGAGTCTAGCGGAGAGACCCAGTACTTC. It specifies CASSLESSGETQYF.